This is a list of T cell receptor beta chains from one sample in a study of CD8+CD57+ T cells in acquired aplastic anemia. TCRdb analysed the reads with MiXCR anew, one entry per CDR3 protein. This sample carries over 150,000 distinct CDR3 sequences, approximately 48% of them seen once, and the ten largest clones take over 10%. Sequenced sample: sorted CD4+, CD8+, or CD8+CD57+ T cells (not recorded which) from PBMCs. These receptors originate from a human donor with aplastic anemia. The CDR3 runs from the conserved cysteine through the conserved F or W. A D gene is named only where the DNA matches it firmly. Expanded clones are given a class, and other clones once, few, many or no size at all.

d_gene: .
j_gene: TRBJ1-1
v_gene: TRBV20-1
abundance: .
CDR3aa: CSAESRIANTEAFF

d_gene: .
j_gene: TRBJ2-7
v_gene: TRBV11-3
abundance: .
CDR3aa: CASSLGAAAEQYF

d_gene: .
j_gene: TRBJ2-6
v_gene: TRBV9
abundance: many
CDR3aa: CASSAPPGANVLTF

d_gene: .
j_gene: TRBJ2-4
v_gene: TRBV5-8
abundance: .
CDR3aa: CASSSGSLKNIQYF

d_gene: TRBD2
j_gene: TRBJ2-4
v_gene: TRBV4-1
abundance: few
CDR3aa: CASKKREGDIQYF

d_gene: .
j_gene: TRBJ1-2
v_gene: TRBV5-5
abundance: .
CDR3aa: CASSLDWGGYGYTF

d_gene: .
j_gene: TRBJ2-2
v_gene: TRBV25-1
abundance: .
CDR3aa: CASSESPQGGTGELFF

d_gene: .
j_gene: TRBJ1-6
v_gene: TRBV20-1
abundance: many
CDR3aa: CSARLDSNSPLHF

d_gene: .
j_gene: TRBJ2-7
v_gene: TRBV5-1
abundance: .
CDR3aa: CASSYTNGLMGEQYF

d_gene: .
j_gene: TRBJ1-6
v_gene: TRBV19
abundance: many
CDR3aa: CASSFRADYNSPLHF

d_gene: TRBD1
j_gene: TRBJ2-7
v_gene: TRBV29-1
abundance: .
CDR3aa: CSVDPGQGSASDEQYF

d_gene: .
j_gene: TRBJ2-2
v_gene: TRBV7-8
abundance: .
CDR3aa: CASSMSGTGQLFF

d_gene: TRBD2
j_gene: .
v_gene: TRBV5-1
abundance: .
CDR3aa: CASSLITSGGYEQYF

d_gene: .
j_gene: TRBJ2-5
v_gene: TRBV29-1
abundance: few
CDR3aa: CSVEGLKEGGMAQYF

d_gene: TRBD1
j_gene: TRBJ2-1
v_gene: TRBV15
abundance: .
CDR3aa: CATSSSRSGQGSDEQFF

d_gene: TRBD1
j_gene: TRBJ1-2
v_gene: TRBV6-1
abundance: many
CDR3aa: CASRDDRVDGYTF

d_gene: .
j_gene: TRBJ2-7
v_gene: TRBV7-2
abundance: .
CDR3aa: CASSLSGENSYEQYF

d_gene: TRBD1
j_gene: TRBJ1-3
v_gene: TRBV12-3/TRBV12-4
abundance: few
CDR3aa: CASSPGGTGNTIYF

d_gene: .
j_gene: TRBJ2-2
v_gene: TRBV7-3
abundance: many
CDR3aa: CASSFSPNTGELFF

d_gene: .
j_gene: TRBJ2-1
v_gene: TRBV7-9
abundance: .
CDR3aa: CASSGGADEQFF

d_gene: TRBD1
j_gene: TRBJ1-6
v_gene: TRBV30
abundance: many
CDR3aa: CASDRAGSPLHF

d_gene: TRBD1
j_gene: TRBJ1-5
v_gene: TRBV4-1
abundance: many
CDR3aa: CASSQPGQGTQPQHF

d_gene: .
j_gene: TRBJ2-7
v_gene: TRBV20-1
abundance: .
CDR3aa: CSARPDNSYEQYF

d_gene: TRBD1
j_gene: TRBJ1-5
v_gene: TRBV5-1
abundance: .
CDR3aa: CASSPGQANQPQHF

d_gene: .
j_gene: TRBJ2-7
v_gene: TRBV5-1
abundance: many
CDR3aa: CASSLWAAAYEQYF

d_gene: .
j_gene: TRBJ2-3
v_gene: TRBV20-1
abundance: .
CDR3aa: CSARGGLADTQYF

d_gene: TRBD1
j_gene: TRBJ2-7
v_gene: TRBV5-4
abundance: many
CDR3aa: CASRPGQGEQYF

d_gene: .
j_gene: TRBJ2-7
v_gene: TRBV4-1
abundance: many
CDR3aa: CASSQEAVSYEQYF

d_gene: TRBD1
j_gene: TRBJ2-5
v_gene: TRBV29-1
abundance: .
CDR3aa: CSVEGGTVQETQYF

d_gene: TRBD1
j_gene: TRBJ1-2
v_gene: TRBV7-9
abundance: .
CDR3aa: CASSSPGGGIYGYTF

d_gene: .
j_gene: TRBJ2-1
v_gene: TRBV7-6
abundance: many
CDR3aa: CASSTANNEQFF

d_gene: TRBD1
j_gene: TRBJ2-2
v_gene: TRBV9
abundance: .
CDR3aa: CASSVRQGMGTGELFF

d_gene: TRBD1
j_gene: TRBJ1-2
v_gene: TRBV20-1
abundance: many
CDR3aa: CSAEGQIRNYGYTF

d_gene: TRBD1
j_gene: TRBJ2-7
v_gene: TRBV6-1
abundance: .
CDR3aa: CAVWDRYYEQYF

d_gene: .
j_gene: TRBJ1-4
v_gene: TRBV6-1
abundance: .
CDR3aa: CASSIRQTLLATNEKLFF

d_gene: .
j_gene: TRBJ1-1
v_gene: TRBV10-3
abundance: .
CDR3aa: CASSEGYLPTRIF

d_gene: TRBD1
j_gene: TRBJ1-6
v_gene: TRBV20-1
abundance: .
CDR3aa: CSAGEGGQGLNSPLHF

d_gene: .
j_gene: TRBJ1-1
v_gene: TRBV5-1
abundance: many
CDR3aa: CASSLGRYTEAFF

d_gene: .
j_gene: TRBJ1-1
v_gene: TRBV7-8
abundance: many
CDR3aa: CASSLLPGNTEAFF

d_gene: TRBD1
j_gene: TRBJ1-1
v_gene: TRBV7-9
abundance: .
CDR3aa: CASSQPGTGKPEAFF

d_gene: .
j_gene: TRBJ1-3
v_gene: TRBV4-1
abundance: few
CDR3aa: CASSQGFRAGNTIYF

d_gene: .
j_gene: TRBJ2-7
v_gene: TRBV7-9
abundance: .
CDR3aa: CASSQGISEQYF

d_gene: .
j_gene: TRBJ2-1
v_gene: TRBV7-8
abundance: .
CDR3aa: CASSLDPPNEQFF

d_gene: TRBD2
j_gene: TRBJ2-3
v_gene: TRBV10-3
abundance: .
CDR3aa: CAITSDISGGLDTQYF

d_gene: .
j_gene: TRBJ1-2
v_gene: TRBV9
abundance: .
CDR3aa: CASSADNYGYTF

d_gene: .
j_gene: TRBJ1-2
v_gene: TRBV20-1
abundance: few
CDR3aa: CSAERAGSNYGYTF

d_gene: .
j_gene: TRBJ1-2
v_gene: TRBV7-2
abundance: .
CDR3aa: CASRQQANGYTF

d_gene: TRBD2
j_gene: TRBJ2-3
v_gene: TRBV5-5
abundance: many
CDR3aa: CASHALAGRGYF

d_gene: TRBD1
j_gene: TRBJ2-7
v_gene: TRBV15
abundance: .
CDR3aa: CATSPGTESSYEQYF

d_gene: TRBD1
j_gene: TRBJ1-1
v_gene: TRBV24-1
abundance: few
CDR3aa: CATSRTGGNTEAFF

d_gene: TRBD1
j_gene: TRBJ2-2
v_gene: TRBV2
abundance: medium-sized
CDR3aa: CASGGQITGELFF

d_gene: TRBD1
j_gene: TRBJ2-3
v_gene: TRBV20-1
abundance: .
CDR3aa: CSASDRGLNTQYF

d_gene: .
j_gene: TRBJ2-7
v_gene: TRBV6-1
abundance: .
CDR3aa: CASSNLRDYEQYF